The 4 T cell receptor beta chains listed next were all sequenced from one sample in a study of T-cell reconstitution after alpha-beta-depleted transplantation in children. Unique molecular identifiers were incorporated into the prepared TCRbeta library. Using its own MiXCR run on the PCR reads, TCRdb lists one record per CDR3 protein. The profile shows about 690,000 distinct CDR3 sequences, 16% of them singletons. The specimen was PBMCs from the stem cell graft donor, collected from the stem cell graft. These receptor sequences come from a human donor who donated a stem cell graft to a child with acute myeloid leukemia.

The chain recombines TRBV7-2 with TRBJ2-5, with TRBD2 as a possible D gene (5 bases). CDR1 is SGHTA and CDR2 is FQGNSA in the germline V gene. V lost 7 bases to trimming and J lost 5 bases, with 17 bases between them. The CDR3 contains 14 residues. CDR3 nucleotide sequence: TGTGCCAGCACCAATTTTAGGACTTCGGAGACCCAGTACTTC. Protein: CASTNFRTSETQYF.

This clonotype came up many times. The chain joins TRBV7-2 to TRBJ2-3; no clear D. The CDR3 runs 14 residues. Trimming took off 6 bases at V and 2 bases at J, with 12 bases between the two ends. The V gene's germline CDR1 is SGHTA and CDR2 FQGNSA. The CDR3 region has the DNA TGTGCCAGCAGTCAGAGGCCCCTCACAGATACGCAGTATTTT. Protein sequence: CASSQRPLTDTQYF.

Many counts were recorded for this clonotype. The genes are TRBV29-1 and TRBJ1-1; no definite D call. Trimming took off 2 bases at V and 1 base at J, with 5 bases between the two ends. The CDR3 contains 12 residues. Germline CDR1 reads SQVTM; CDR2 reads ANQGSEA. CDR3 amino acids: CSVESKNTEAFF. The CDR3 DNA reads TGCAGCGTTGAAAGCAAGAACACTGAAGCTTTCTTT.

The table lists this clonotype with a few counts. J is TRBJ1-1 and V is TRBV5-1, with TRBD1 matching over 8 bases. From germline, CDR1 is SGHRS and CDR2 YFSETQ. There are 15 residues in the CDR3. The ends lost 4 bases at V and 3 bases at J; junction bases unmatched: 8. In DNA form, the CDR3 reads TGCGCCAGCAGCCACCGGACAGGGTCGGACACTGAAGCTTTCTTT. Amino acids: CASSHRTGSDTEAFF. The full variable domain, with the rest looked up from reference TRBV5-1 and TRBJ1-1, is KAGVTQTPRYLIKTRGQQVTLSCSPISGHRSVSWYQQTPGQGLQFLFEYFSETQRNKGNFPGRFSGRQFSNSRSEMNVSTLELGDSALYLCASSHRTGSDTEAFFGQGTRLTVV.